Following are 18 T cell receptor beta chains from one sample sequenced in a study of OX40 agonist ivuxolimab in advanced cancers. Library preparation employed the immunoSEQ multiplex PCR assay. As stored in TCRdb, this immuneACCESS dataset retains in-frame rearrangements with V and J assigned. A fraction of the clones does not appear; measured against another copy, unresolved V genes explain less than half of the discrepancy, and the remainder lacks a known reason. The sample includes roughly 86,000 clones, with around nine tenths observed a single time. The biggest ten clones account for 1% to 1.3% of the sample. This sample comprised CD4+ or CD8+ T cells sorted from blood, obtained in a trial of the OX40 agonist ivuxolimab. The receptors were sampled from an adult with an advanced solid tumor such as melanoma, head and neck, liver or kidney cancer.

This CDR3 reads CASSFIIVSGREAGGELFF. CDR3 sequence (DNA): TGTGCCAGCAGCTTTATAATAGTCTCGGGGCGGGAGGCCGGCGGGGAGCTGTTTTTT. The chain recombines TRBV7-8 with TRBJ2-2; TRBD2 aligns across 8 bases. The V segment lost 3 bases and the J segment 7 bases; nucleotides outside the gene matches: 19. The length of the CDR3 is 19 residues. Germline V gene sequence: CDR1 SGHVS, CDR2 FQNEAQ.

This clone was observed a single time. This chain joins TRBV5-1 and TRBJ2-7, with TRBD1 identical over 11 bases. The ends lost 9 bases at V and 3 bases at J; junction bases unmatched: 8. Germline CDR1 reads SGHRS; CDR2 reads YFSETQ. This CDR3 spans 14 amino acids. In DNA, the CDR3 is TGCGCCACCAGGCCCGGGACAGGGGGCTACGAGCAGTACTTC. Protein sequence: CATRPGTGGYEQYF.

The chain combines TRBV5-1 with TRBJ1-3; no firm D call. V was shortened by 0 bases and J by 3 bases, with 10 bases between the two germline ends. CDR1 is SGHRS, CDR2 YFSETQ, per germline. The CDR3 has 15 residues. The CDR3 sequence: CASSLVNGGGNTIYF. In DNA, the CDR3 is TGCGCCAGCAGCTTGGTCAACGGTGGTGGAAACACCATATATTTT. Using reference TRBV5-1 and TRBJ1-3 for the parts outside the CDR3, the full variable domain is KAGVTQTPRYLIKTRGQQVTLSCSPISGHRSVSWYQQTPGQGLQFLFEYFSETQRNKGNFPGRFSGRQFSNSRSEMNVSTLELGDSALYLCASSLVNGGGNTIYFGEGSWLTVV.

The chain has TRBV11-2 and TRBJ2-7; possible D gene TRBD1, 6 bases. The length of the CDR3 is 13 residues. CDR1 SGHAT and CDR2 FQNNGV come from the germline V gene. V gave up 7 bases and J gave up 1 base, with 11 bases separating them. CDR3 bases: TGTGCCAGCAATAAGGGGGTTTCCTACGAGCAGTACTTC. This sequence encodes CASNKGVSYEQYF. The entire variable domain, with the rest obtained from reference TRBV11-2 and TRBJ2-7, is as follows: EAGVAQSPRYKIIEKRQSVAFWCNPISGHATLYWYQQILGQGPKLLIQFQNNGVVDDSQLPKDRFSAERLKGVDSTLKIQPAKLEDSAVYLCASNKGVSYEQYFGPGTRLTVT.

The gene calls are TRBV5-6 and TRBJ2-1; unclear D gene. The germline CDR1 and CDR2 sequences are SGHDT and YYEEEE. The CDR3 is made up of 11 amino acids. With 6 bases removed from V and 8 bases from J, the gap between germline ends came to 9 bases. The CDR3 DNA follows: TGTGCCAGCACGAGACACGATGAGCAGTTCTTC. The encoded protein is CASTRHDEQFF.

V is TRBV14 and J is TRBJ2-7; TRBD1 aligns across 7 bases. The CDR3 sequence is 15 residues long. Per germline, CDR1 SGHDN and CDR2 FVKESK. Trimming took 3 bases from V and 2 from J; bases not matched to a gene: 7. CDR3 amino acids: CASSHLGTDPYEQYF. CDR3 bases: TGTGCCAGCAGCCATCTCGGGACAGATCCCTACGAGCAGTACTTC.

The genes are TRBV7-9 and TRBJ2-6, with D possibly being TRBD1 or TRBD2 (5 bases each). Germline V gene sequence: CDR1 SEHNR, CDR2 FQNEAQ (reference sequence). This CDR3 spans 17 amino acids. The V end was cut by 5 bases, the J end by 2 bases, with 16 bases between. The CDR3 sequence is CASSPLAGDPGANVLTF. The CDR3 DNA follows: TGTGCCAGCAGCCCACTCGCCGGGGACCCTGGGGCCAACGTCCTGACTTTC.

This clone was counted once. The chain carries TRBV11-2 and TRBJ1-5; possibly TRBD1 for D (6 bases). V was pared by 1 base and J by 3 bases, with 10 bases between. CDR1 is SGHAT and CDR2 is FQNNGV in the germline V gene. The CDR3 extends over 15 amino acids. In DNA, the CDR3 is TGTGCCAGCAGCTTAGTCAGGGGCCCCAATCAGCCCCAGCATTTT. Protein product: CASSLVRGPNQPQHF. Supplemented by reference TRBV11-2 and TRBJ1-5, the full variable domain reads EAGVAQSPRYKIIEKRQSVAFWCNPISGHATLYWYQQILGQGPKLLIQFQNNGVVDDSQLPKDRFSAERLKGVDSTLKIQPAKLEDSAVYLCASSLVRGPNQPQHFGDGTRLSIL.

The chain has TRBV10-3 and TRBJ2-3, with 13 positions matching TRBD2. Trimming removed 6 bases from V and 5 bases from J; junction bases left unmatched: 2. CDR3 length: 14 amino acids. Germline CDR1 ENHRY, CDR2 SYGVKD. CDR3 nucleotide sequence: TGTGCCATCAGCGGACTAGCGGGAGAAGATACGCAGTATTTT. Protein: CAISGLAGEDTQYF.

The V gene is TRBV7-8, the J gene TRBJ1-2, with D perhaps TRBD1 (5 bases). V lost 5 bases and J lost 4, with 14 bases in between. CDR3 length equals 14 residues. The germline V gene has CDR1 SGHVS and CDR2 FQNEAQ. CDR3 bases: TGTGCCAGCAGCCCTAGCGGGGGTACCTATGGCTACACCTTC. As protein: CASSPSGGTYGYTF.

There are a few counts of this clone. V gene TRBV7-2 combines with J gene TRBJ2-7; D not certain. With 5 bases removed from V and 0 bases from J, the gap between germline ends came to 11 bases. In germline, CDR1 is SGHTA, CDR2 FQGNSA. The CDR3 is made up of 14 amino acids. CDR3 protein: CASSLNPGSYEQYF. CDR3 nucleotides: TGTGCCAGCAGCCTTAACCCGGGCTCCTACGAGCAGTACTTC.

The chain links TRBV6-5 to TRBJ2-5; possibly TRBD1 for D (6 bases). V was pared by 0 bases and J by 2 bases, with 10 bases between. The CDR3 runs to 15 residues. Germline V CDR1 and CDR2: MNHEY, SVGAGI. The CDR3 DNA follows: TGTGCCAGCAGTTACTCTTTTACAGGGCAAGAGACCCAGTACTTC. Protein sequence: CASSYSFTGQETQYF.

The chain joins TRBV7-9 to TRBJ1-4, with D unresolved. The length of the CDR3 is 15 residues. The germline V gene has CDR1 SEHNR and CDR2 FQNEAQ (reference sequence). Deletions cut 5 bases from V and 1 base from J, with 11 bases between. For the CDR3, the DNA is TGTGCCAGCAGCCCCCGGTTGGGAACTAATGAAAAACTGTTTTTT. It translates to CASSPRLGTNEKLFF. Based on the CDR3 plus reference TRBV7-9 and TRBJ1-4, the full variable domain is DTGVSQNPRHKITKRGQNVTFRCDPISEHNRLYWYRQTLGQGPEFLTYFQNEAQLEKSRLLSDRFSAERPKGSFSTLEIQRTEQGDSAMYLCASSPRLGTNEKLFFGSGTQLSVL.

The chain combines TRBV30 with TRBJ2-5, with TRBD1 as a possible D gene (6 bases). The CDR3 totals 14 residues. V was trimmed by 1 base and J by 0 bases, leaving 9 bases between them. CDR1 GTSNPN and CDR2 SVGIG come from the germline V gene (reference sequence). The CDR3 is CAWSGTGYQETQYF. DNA of the CDR3: TGTGCCTGGAGTGGCACAGGGTACCAAGAGACCCAGTACTTC.

The J gene is TRBJ2-5, the V gene TRBV7-2; D is perhaps TRBD2 (5 bases). Germline assignment: CDR1 SGHTA and CDR2 FQGNSA. The CDR3 is 15 amino acids. V lost 7 bases to trimming and J lost 1 base, with 16 bases between them. The CDR3 region has the DNA TGTGCCAGCAACAAGGAGGCCCTATCCCAAGAGACCCAGTACTTC. This codes for CASNKEALSQETQYF.

This chain uses TRBV19 with TRBJ2-1; 10 nucleotides agree with TRBD2. The CDR3 sequence is 14 residues long. The junction had 2 bases not matched to a gene; V was cut back by 4 bases and J by 5 bases. Germline loops: CDR1 LNHDA, CDR2 SQIVND (reference sequence). Written as DNA, the CDR3 is TGTGCCAGTAGTAGAGCGGGAGGGCACAATGAGCAGTTCTTC. Translating it yields CASSRAGGHNEQFF.

The J gene is TRBJ2-7, the V gene TRBV5-1; 7 bases are a match to TRBD1. Trimming at V came to 0 bases and at J to 6 bases, leaving 6 bases not matched to a gene. This CDR3 is 14 amino acids long. The germline V gene encodes CDR1 SGHRS and CDR2 YFSETQ. CDR3 amino acids: CASSLEPPGGEQYF. CDR3 DNA: TGCGCCAGCAGCTTGGAACCCCCAGGGGGCGAGCAGTACTTC.

V and J are TRBV7-2 and TRBJ1-1; the D gene is possibly TRBD1 (5 bases). The CDR3 totals 13 residues. Germline CDR1 and CDR2: SGHTA and FQGNSA. Trimming shortened V by 2 bases and J by 4 bases, and 8 bases separated the two germline ends. The CDR3, as DNA: TGTGCCAGCAGCTTAAGGGACCCCACTGAAGCTTTCTTT. Protein sequence: CASSLRDPTEAFF.